The 10 T cell receptor beta chains in this list originate from one sample, sequenced in a study of identifying expanded T cells in peripheral blood. Some clones are missing from TCRdb's copy, which holds only in-frame ones; the method was immunoSEQ multiplex PCR. The sample yields some 100,000 clones, roughly 85% seen once. The sample consisted of blood. These receptors were obtained from a person between 18 and 75 years old in good health.

This clone was counted between two and nine times. The chain recombines TRBV28 with TRBJ2-2, with D unresolved. Trimming took off 2 bases at V and 7 bases at J, with 11 bases between the two ends. Germline V gives CDR1 MDHEN, CDR2 SYDVKM. The CDR3 sequence is 14 residues long. CDR3 sequence: CASSLKAWGGELFF. The DNA for the CDR3 is TGTGCCAGCAGTTTAAAGGCTTGGGGCGGGGAGCTGTTTTTT.

V usage is TRBV6-1 and J usage is TRBJ2-7; D possibly matches TRBD1 or TRBD2 (5 bases each). The V gene lost 6 bases and the J gene lost 2 bases, with 11 bases spanning the gap. Looked up from germline, CDR1 is MNHNS and CDR2 is SASEGT. The CDR3 runs to 13 residues. In nucleotides, the CDR3 is TGTGCCAGCAGCTGGGACGGAGCCTACGAGCAGTACTTC. It encodes CASSWDGAYEQYF.

The chain uses TRBV5-1 and TRBJ2-7; 8 nucleotides match TRBD1. The V segment lost 8 bases and the J segment 7 bases; nucleotides outside the gene matches: 11. The CDR3 runs 13 residues. Germline V lookup: CDR1 SGHRS, CDR2 YFSETQ. The CDR3 loop is CASAAQGAQEQYF. CDR3 in DNA: TGCGCCAGTGCGGCCCAGGGGGCACAGGAGCAGTACTTC.

The chain has TRBV4-3 and TRBJ1-1; 9 bases are shared with TRBD1. The trim removed 3 bases at V and 3 bases at J, leaving 5 bases unmatched. The CDR3 runs 15 residues. Germline-derived CDR1 and CDR2 are LGHNA and YSLEER. CDR3: CASSQDRTGDTEAFF. For the CDR3, the DNA is TGCGCCAGCAGCCAGGATAGGACAGGGGACACTGAAGCTTTCTTT.

This chain links TRBV27 with TRBJ1-2; possible D gene TRBD1, 5 bases. Germline V CDR1 and CDR2: MNHEY, SMNVEV (reference sequence). With 10 bases removed from V and 2 bases from J, the gap between germline ends came to 17 bases. The CDR3 contains 14 residues. The CDR3 protein is CATVDLRGNYGYTF. The CDR3 DNA reads as TGTGCCACCGTGGACCTACGGGGGAACTATGGCTACACCTTC.

The gene calls are TRBV2 and TRBJ2-2; TRBD1 is a possible D gene (6 bases). The CDR3 sequence is 15 residues long. Trimming removed 6 bases from V and 6 bases from J, with 17 bases in between. Germline V gene sequence: CDR1 SNHLY, CDR2 FYNNEI. CDR3 residues: CASSDEQGYSGELFF. Here the CDR3 DNA reads TGTGCCAGCAGCGACGAACAGGGCTATTCCGGGGAGCTGTTTTTT.

This clone was seen just once. The chain recombines TRBV9 with TRBJ2-1, with 7 bases identical to TRBD2. V lost 0 bases to trimming and J lost 12 bases; unmatched junction nucleotides: 0. From germline, CDR1 is SGDLS and CDR2 YYNGEE. The CDR3 runs to 11 residues. Here the CDR3 reads CASSVGGRQFF. The CDR3 bases are TGTGCCAGCAGCGTAGGCGGGAGGCAGTTCTTC.

The V call is TRBV7-9, the J call TRBJ2-2; D is unclear. This CDR3 spans 13 amino acids. Trimming stripped 1 base from V and 5 bases from J, with 5 bases between. Germline-derived CDR1 and CDR2 are SEHNR and FQNEAQ (reference sequence). The CDR3, as DNA: TGTGCCAGCAGCTTAGGGGGAACCGGGGAGCTGTTTTTT. Translation: CASSLGGTGELFF.

Here the CDR3 reads CAWISGDRGNDEQFF. Here the CDR3 DNA reads TGTGCCTGGATAAGCGGGGACAGGGGTAATGATGAGCAGTTCTTC. V usage is TRBV30 and J usage is TRBJ2-1, with 10 bases fitting TRBD1. Per germline, CDR1 GTSNPN and CDR2 SVGIG (reference sequence). V lost 4 bases and J lost 8; bases outside the gene matches: 11. CDR3 size: 15 residues. Complete variable domain (other parts from reference TRBV30 and TRBJ2-1): SQTIHQWPATLVQPVGSPLSLECTVEGTSNPNLYWYRQAAGRGLQLLFYSVGIGQISSEVPQNLSASRPQDRQFILSSKKLLLSDSGFYLCAWISGDRGNDEQFFGPGTRLTVL.

The chain links TRBV4-3 to TRBJ2-1; D gene ambiguous. CDR3 size: 15 residues. The V gene lost 0 bases and the J gene lost 3 bases, with 9 bases spanning the gap. The V gene's germline CDR1 is LGHNA and CDR2 YSLEER. Written as DNA, the CDR3 is TGCGCCAGCAGCCAAGATGCACATTTCTACAATGAGCAGTTCTTC. Translation: CASSQDAHFYNEQFF.